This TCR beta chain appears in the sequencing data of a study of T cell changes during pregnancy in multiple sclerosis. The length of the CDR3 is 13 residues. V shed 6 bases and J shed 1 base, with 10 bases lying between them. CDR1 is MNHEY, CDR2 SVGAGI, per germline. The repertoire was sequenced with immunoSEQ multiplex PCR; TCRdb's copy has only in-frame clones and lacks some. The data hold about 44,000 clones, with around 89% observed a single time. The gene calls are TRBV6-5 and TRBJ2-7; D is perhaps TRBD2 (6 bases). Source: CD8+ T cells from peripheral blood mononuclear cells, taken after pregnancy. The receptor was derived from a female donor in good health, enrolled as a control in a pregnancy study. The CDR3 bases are TGTGCCAGCAGCCGACTAGAATCCTACGAGCAGTACTTC. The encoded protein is CASSRLESYEQYF.